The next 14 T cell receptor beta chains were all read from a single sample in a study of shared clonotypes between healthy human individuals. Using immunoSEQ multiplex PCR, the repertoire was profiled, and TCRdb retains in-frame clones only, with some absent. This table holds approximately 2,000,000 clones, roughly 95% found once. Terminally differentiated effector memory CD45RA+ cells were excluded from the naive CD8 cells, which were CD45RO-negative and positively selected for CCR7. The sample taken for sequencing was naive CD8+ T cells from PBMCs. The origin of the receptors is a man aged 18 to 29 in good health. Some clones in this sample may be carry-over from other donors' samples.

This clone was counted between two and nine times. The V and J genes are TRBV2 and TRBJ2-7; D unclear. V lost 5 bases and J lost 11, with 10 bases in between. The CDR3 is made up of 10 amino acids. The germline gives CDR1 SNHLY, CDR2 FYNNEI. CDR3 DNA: TGTGCCAGCAGTCCAGGCGTGGAGTACTTC. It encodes CASSPGVEYF.

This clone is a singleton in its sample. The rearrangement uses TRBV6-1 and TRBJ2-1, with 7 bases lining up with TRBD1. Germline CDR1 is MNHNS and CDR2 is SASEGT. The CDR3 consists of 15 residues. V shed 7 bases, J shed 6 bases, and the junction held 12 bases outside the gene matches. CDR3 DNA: TGTGCCAGCATTCAATTCCGGGACAGTGGCAATGAGCAGTTCTTC. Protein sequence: CASIQFRDSGNEQFF.

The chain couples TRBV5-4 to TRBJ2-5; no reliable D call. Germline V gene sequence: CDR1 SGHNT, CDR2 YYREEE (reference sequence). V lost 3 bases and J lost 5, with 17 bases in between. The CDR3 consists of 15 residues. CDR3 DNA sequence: TGTGCCAGCAGCTCCAACCGCCCCCGTGGGGAGACCCAGTACTTC. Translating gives CASSSNRPRGETQYF.

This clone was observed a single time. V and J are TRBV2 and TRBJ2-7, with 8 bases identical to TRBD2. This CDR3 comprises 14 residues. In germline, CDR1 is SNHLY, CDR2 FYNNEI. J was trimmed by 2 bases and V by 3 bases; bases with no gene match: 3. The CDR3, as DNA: TGTGCCAGCAGTGAGTTAGCGGGAACCTACGAGCAGTACTTC. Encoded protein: CASSELAGTYEQYF. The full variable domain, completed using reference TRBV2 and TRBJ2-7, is EPEVTQTPSHQVTQMGQEVILRCVPISNHLYFYWYRQILGQKVEFLVSFYNNEISEKSEIFDDQFSVERPDGSNFTLKIRSTKLEDSAMYFCASSELAGTYEQYFGPGTRLTVT.

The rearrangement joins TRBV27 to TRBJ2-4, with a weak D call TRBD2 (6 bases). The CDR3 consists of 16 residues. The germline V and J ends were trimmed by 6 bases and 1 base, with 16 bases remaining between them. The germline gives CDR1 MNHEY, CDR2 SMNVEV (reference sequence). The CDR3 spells CASSGGGAWAKNIQYF. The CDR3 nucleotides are TGTGCCAGCAGCGGCGGAGGGGCTTGGGCCAAAAACATTCAGTACTTC.

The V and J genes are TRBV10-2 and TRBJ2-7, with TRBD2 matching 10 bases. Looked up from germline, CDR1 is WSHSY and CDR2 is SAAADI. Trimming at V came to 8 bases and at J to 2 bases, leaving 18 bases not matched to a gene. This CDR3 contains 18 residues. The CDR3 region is CASSEKAEKREGPYEQYF. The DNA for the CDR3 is TGCGCCAGCTCCGAAAAGGCGGAGAAGCGGGAGGGCCCCTACGAGCAGTACTTC.

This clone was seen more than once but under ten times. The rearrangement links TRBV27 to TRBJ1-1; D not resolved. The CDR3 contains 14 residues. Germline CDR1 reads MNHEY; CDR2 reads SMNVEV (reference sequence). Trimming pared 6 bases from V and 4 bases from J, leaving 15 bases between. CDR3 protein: CASSLGSMGTEAFF. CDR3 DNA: TGTGCCAGCAGCCTAGGTAGTATGGGCACTGAAGCTTTCTTT.

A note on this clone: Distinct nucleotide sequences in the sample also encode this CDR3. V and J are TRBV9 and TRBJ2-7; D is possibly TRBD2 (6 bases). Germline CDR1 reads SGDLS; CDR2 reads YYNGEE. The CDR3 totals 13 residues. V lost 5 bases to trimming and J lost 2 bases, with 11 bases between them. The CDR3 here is CASSAGRAYEQYF. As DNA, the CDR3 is TGTGCCAGCAGTGCGGGACGAGCCTACGAGCAGTACTTC.

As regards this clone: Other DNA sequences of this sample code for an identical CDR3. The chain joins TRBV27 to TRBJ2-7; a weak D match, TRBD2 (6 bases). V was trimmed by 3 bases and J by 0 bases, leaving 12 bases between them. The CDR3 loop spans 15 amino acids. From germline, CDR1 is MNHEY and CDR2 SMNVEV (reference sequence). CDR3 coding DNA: TGTGCCAGCAGTTTTGGAGGGGTGAGCTCCTACGAGCAGTACTTC. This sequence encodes CASSFGGVSSYEQYF.

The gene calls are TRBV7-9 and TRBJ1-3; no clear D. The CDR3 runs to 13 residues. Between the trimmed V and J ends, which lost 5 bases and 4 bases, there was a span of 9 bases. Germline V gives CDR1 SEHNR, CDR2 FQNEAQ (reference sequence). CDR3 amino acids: CASSPVWGNTIYF. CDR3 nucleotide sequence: TGTGCCAGCAGCCCGGTCTGGGGAAACACCATATATTTT.

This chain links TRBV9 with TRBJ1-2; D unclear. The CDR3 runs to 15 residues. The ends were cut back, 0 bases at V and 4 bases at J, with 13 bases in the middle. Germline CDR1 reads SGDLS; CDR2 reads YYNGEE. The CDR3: CASSVGANRGYGYTF. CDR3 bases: TGTGCCAGCAGCGTAGGGGCGAATAGAGGCTATGGCTACACCTTC. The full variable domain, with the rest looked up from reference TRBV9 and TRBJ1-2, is DSGVTQTPKHLITATGQRVTLRCSPRSGDLSVYWYQQSLDQGLQFLIQYYNGEERAKGNILERFSAQQFPDLHSELNLSSLELGDSALYFCASSVGANRGYGYTFGSGTRLTVV.

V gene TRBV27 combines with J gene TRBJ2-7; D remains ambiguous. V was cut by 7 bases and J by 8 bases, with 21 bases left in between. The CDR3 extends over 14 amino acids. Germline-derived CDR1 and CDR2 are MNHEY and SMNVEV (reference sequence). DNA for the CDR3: TGTGCCAGCAAGGCCGGTACCTACCTCGTGCAGCAGTACTTC. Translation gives CASKAGTYLVQQYF.

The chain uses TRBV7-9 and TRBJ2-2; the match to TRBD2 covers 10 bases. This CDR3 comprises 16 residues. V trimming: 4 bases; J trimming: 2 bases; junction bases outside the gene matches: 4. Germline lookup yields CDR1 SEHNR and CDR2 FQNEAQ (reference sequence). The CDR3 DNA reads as TGTGCCAGCAGCTCCACTAGCGGGACAAACACCGGGGAGCTGTTTTTT. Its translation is CASSSTSGTNTGELFF. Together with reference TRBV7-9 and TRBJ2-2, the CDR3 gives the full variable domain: DTGVSQNPRHKITKRGQNVTFRCDPISEHNRLYWYRQTLGQGPEFLTYFQNEAQLEKSRLLSDRFSAERPKGSFSTLEIQRTEQGDSAMYLCASSSTSGTNTGELFFGEGSRLTVL.

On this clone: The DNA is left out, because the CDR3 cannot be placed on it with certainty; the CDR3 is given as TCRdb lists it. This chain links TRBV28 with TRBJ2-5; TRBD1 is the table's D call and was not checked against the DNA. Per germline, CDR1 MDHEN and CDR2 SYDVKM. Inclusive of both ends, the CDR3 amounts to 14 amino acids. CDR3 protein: CASSFGPGLETQYF.